This T cell receptor beta chain emerged from a study of T cells in Graves' hyperthyroidism and ophthalmopathy. On this clonotype itself: What it binds is unknown.

The V gene's germline CDR1 is SGHTA and CDR2 FQGNSA. Losses at the gene ends were 8 bases for V and 8 bases for J; bases not matched to a gene: 13. The CDR3 is 14 amino acids. The TCR beta CDR3 regions underwent amplification using RNA transcripts as the source. The study used the HTBI primer set for a first-round RT-PCR of the TCR CDR3. Each CDR3 protein gets one entry after TCRdb re-called the multiplex PCR reads with MiXCR. Among roughly 580,000 distinct CDR3 sequences, more than 45% were seen once, and the ten largest hold about 7.8%. Study outcomes and limitations: A model of 13 V-J features distinguished ophthalmopathy from stable hyperthyroidism.

Specimen: peripheral blood or thyroid tissue (not recorded which). The TCR sequence derives from a woman under 30 with Graves' hyperthyroidism. The rearrangement joins TRBV7-2 to TRBJ1-2; 8 nucleotides align to TRBD1. The CDR3 loop is CASVVADRVEGYTF. The CDR3 nucleotides read TGTGCCAGCGTTGTAGCGGACAGGGTGGAGGGCTACACCTTC.